Detailed here is one TCR beta chain. This sample is drawn from a study of blood T cell repertoires in COVID-19. The overall study: Material from acute and convalescent COVID-19 was sourced from the United States, Italy and Spain.

There are 17 residues in the CDR3. Germline V gives CDR1 SEHNR, CDR2 FQNEAQ (reference sequence). Trimming left V 5 bases short and J 0 bases short, with 14 bases between. In the study's own analysis: Reference gene primers were amplified, and this amplification served to estimate nucleated cell counts. Some clones are missing from TCRdb's copy, which holds only in-frame ones; the method was immunoSEQ multiplex PCR. The V and J calls and clone size are taken from that table; D and trimming were inferred from the DNA. The sample includes approximately 210,000 clones, about 90% of them seen just once. The source material was peripheral blood. The J gene is TRBJ2-6, the V gene TRBV7-9, with D perhaps TRBD1 (6 bases). The sequence was collected from a man aged 40-50 years with active or convalescent COVID-19. CDR3 sequence reads: CASSHPEGGSGANVLTF. CDR3 DNA: TGTGCCAGCAGCCACCCAGAAGGGGGCTCTGGGGCCAACGTCCTGACTTTC.